Below are 2 T cell receptor beta chains sequenced from a single sample in a study of CD8+ T cells in alopecia areata. RNA extraction was followed by reverse transcription into cDNA, which acted as the sequencing template. Sequencing used immunoSEQ multiplex PCR; TCRdb keeps in-frame clones, though not all of them. Of 110,000 to 150,000 clones listed, 45% to 65% were seen once; the top ten hold around a sixth. Treatment denoted: oral pan-JAK inhibitor, 5-10 mg twice daily. Sequences were derived from CD8+ T cells sorted from blood, sampled at week 4, from a patient treated with tofacitinib. These receptors came from a human donor with alopecia areata.

CDR3 bases: TGTGCCAGCAGTATACCAGGGAGGGACGAGCAGTTCTTC. Protein: CASSIPGRDEQFF. The chain uses TRBV27 and TRBJ2-1; 7 nucleotides align to TRBD2. The V gene's germline CDR1 is MNHEY and CDR2 SMNVEV (reference sequence). The CDR3 is 13 amino acids. The V and J ends lost 5 bases and 10 bases, in that order; junction bases with no gene match: 8.

V and J are TRBV4-1 and TRBJ1-1, with D perhaps matching TRBD1 (5 bases). Germline values: CDR1 MGHRA, CDR2 YSYEKL. Trimming removed 1 base from V and 5 bases from J, with 14 bases in between. There are 15 residues in the CDR3. CDR3 sequence reads: CASSQGGAGWTEAFF. For the CDR3, the DNA is TGCGCCAGCAGCCAAGGTGGGGCAGGATGGACTGAAGCTTTCTTT.